This T cell receptor beta chain was retrieved from a study of control samples from healthy donors and cancer patients. The germline V gene encodes CDR1 MNHEY and CDR2 SVGAGI. The junction had 8 bases not matched to a gene; V was cut back by 6 bases and J by 4 bases. The CDR3 contains 14 residues. Data came from immunoSEQ multiplex PCR; TCRdb stores just in-frame clones and leaves some out. Of around 90,000 clones listed, more than 75% were seen once; the top ten hold around 2.1%. This clone was seen a few times. This rearrangement joins TRBV6-5 to TRBJ1-1, with 7 bases fitting TRBD1. Source material: blood. The TCR comes from a woman between 40 and 50 years old in good health. The DNA of the CDR3 is TGTGCCAGCAGCCTGACAGGGCGGGGCACTGAAGCTTTCTTT. Translation gives CASSLTGRGTEAFF.